The 26 T cell receptor beta chains below were found in one sample sequenced in a study of PD-L1 blockade in urothelial cancer. Time point defined: pretreatment peripheral blood. The protocol was immunoSEQ multiplex PCR, while the TCRdb copy is restricted to in-frame clones and leaves out a portion. The table shows roughly 120,000 clones, with around 84% occurring only once. The sample here was PBMCs, taken around atezolizumab (anti-PD-L1) treatment. The receptors were gathered from a man between 45 and 60 years old with urothelial cancer.

The chain recombines TRBV18 with TRBJ1-5; tentative D call: TRBD1 (5 bases). In germline, CDR1 is KGHSH, CDR2 LQKENI. The CDR3 runs to 16 residues. V gave up 3 bases and J gave up 0 bases, with 12 bases separating them. The CDR3 DNA reads as TGTGCCAGCTCACCCGTCCGGACACTTAGCAATCAGCCCCAGCATTTT. Protein product: CASSPVRTLSNQPQHF.

The chain recombines TRBV14 with TRBJ1-1, with D tentatively TRBD1 (6 bases). The germline V and J ends were trimmed by 4 bases and 5 bases, with 14 bases remaining between them. The CDR3 is 14 residues long. Per germline, CDR1 SGHDN and CDR2 FVKESK. The DNA for the CDR3 is TGTGCCAGCAGCCGTCAGACAGGTCCGACTGAAGCTTTCTTT. Residues: CASSRQTGPTEAFF.

V gene TRBV7-2 combines with J gene TRBJ2-5, with 9 bases fitting TRBD2. Losses at the gene ends were 1 base for V and 5 bases for J; bases not matched to a gene: 5. Germline V gene lookup returns CDR1 SGHTA and CDR2 FQGNSA. The CDR3 covers 15 residues. The CDR3 here is CASSLGSGSRETQYF. The DNA of the CDR3 is TGTGCCAGCAGCTTAGGTAGCGGGAGTAGGGAGACCCAGTACTTC.

This clone has only a few counts. V usage is TRBV18 and J usage is TRBJ1-1; tentative D call: TRBD1 (6 bases). V lost 6 bases, J lost 0 bases, and 17 bases lay in between. This CDR3 comprises 16 residues. The V gene's germline CDR1 is KGHSH and CDR2 LQKENI. CDR3: CASSSTGKGVNTEAFF. The CDR3 nucleotides read TGTGCCAGCTCCTCAACAGGGAAAGGGGTGAACACTGAAGCTTTCTTT. The variable domain in full, completed from reference TRBV18 and TRBJ1-1, reads NAGVMQNPRHLVRRRGQEARLRCSPMKGHSHVYWYRQLPEEGLKFMVYLQKENIIDESGMPKERFSAEFPKEGPSILRIQQVVRGDSAAYFCASSSTGKGVNTEAFFGQGTRLTVV.

J is TRBJ1-1 and V is TRBV6-1; D not certain. The CDR3 totals 15 residues. Looked up from germline, CDR1 is MNHNS and CDR2 is SASEGT. Trimming stripped 2 bases from V and 1 base from J, with 11 bases between. Written as DNA, the CDR3 is TGTGCCAGCAGTGAATTAAGCTCAGGGAACACTGAAGCTTTCTTT. It codes for CASSELSSGNTEAFF.

The chain uses TRBV30 and TRBJ2-7; 10 bases align to TRBD2. From germline, CDR1 is GTSNPN and CDR2 SVGIG (reference sequence). V trimming: 4 bases; J trimming: 1 base; junction bases outside the gene matches: 1. The CDR3 is made up of 13 amino acids. CDR3 nucleotide sequence: TGTGCCTGGACACTAGCGGGATCCTACGAGCAGTACTTC. Protein product: CAWTLAGSYEQYF.

The chain joins TRBV2 to TRBJ1-1, with D perhaps TRBD1 (5 bases). V lost 4 bases and J 1 base, leaving 10 bases between the germline ends. The CDR3 consists of 14 residues. Germline CDR1 and CDR2: SNHLY and FYNNEI. The chain's CDR3 is CASSVQQGNTEAFF. The CDR3 region has the DNA TGTGCCAGCAGTGTACAGCAGGGGAACACTGAAGCTTTCTTT.

This clone was detected only a few times. This chain connects TRBV28 to TRBJ2-3; D is unclear. CDR1 and CDR2 (germline): MDHEN, SYDVKM. V lost 4 bases and J lost 5, with 4 bases in between. This CDR3 spans 11 amino acids. The CDR3 region is CASSSRDTQYF. CDR3 coding DNA: TGTGCCAGCAGTTCGAGAGATACGCAGTATTTT. Full variable domain (missing parts from reference TRBV28 and TRBJ2-3): DVKVTQSSRYLVKRTGEKVFLECVQDMDHENMFWYRQDPGLGLRLIYFSYDVKMKEKGDIPEGYSVSREKKERFSLILESASTNQTSMYLCASSSRDTQYFGPGTRLTVL.

A word on this clone: The junction departs from germline at one end; a sequencing error may be responsible. The rearrangement uses TRBV7-9 and TRBJ2-1; 8 bases align to TRBD1. CDR1 SEHNR and CDR2 FQNEAQ come from the germline V gene (reference sequence). The CDR3 spans 16 residues. The CDR3 bases are TGTGCCAGCAGCCTAGCGCGACAGGGGTTTTACAATGAGCAGTTCTTC. Translated: CASSLARQGFYNEQFF.

The rearrangement joins TRBV6-1 to TRBJ2-7, with 15 bases identical to TRBD2. J lost 4 bases, V lost 5 bases, and 15 bases had no gene match. Germline-derived CDR1 and CDR2 are MNHNS and SASEGT. The CDR3 is made up of 19 amino acids. In DNA form, the CDR3 reads TGTGCCAGCAGTCAAGGACTAGCGGGAGGGCCAAGAGGAGATTACGAGCAGTACTTC. Its protein is CASSQGLAGGPRGDYEQYF.

This chain connects TRBV11-2 to TRBJ2-7; TRBD2 is a possible D gene (6 bases). CDR1 is SGHAT and CDR2 is FQNNGV in the germline V gene. This CDR3 contains 13 residues. The V and J ends lost 1 base and 5 bases respectively, with 9 bases between them. This chain's CDR3 is CASSLGRRDEQYF. CDR3 nucleotide sequence: TGTGCCAGCAGCTTAGGTAGGAGGGACGAGCAGTACTTC.

This clone was counted many times. The chain carries TRBV7-3 and TRBJ2-1; TRBD2 might be the D (6 bases). In germline, CDR1 is SGHTA, CDR2 FQGTGA. The CDR3 is 14 residues long. The ends were cut back, 2 bases at V and 9 bases at J, with 14 bases in the middle. CDR3 nucleotide sequence: TGTGCCAGCAGCTTATTGGGGGGAATCGGTGAGCAGTTCTTC. Translation: CASSLLGGIGEQFF.

The V gene is TRBV9, the J gene TRBJ2-3, with 9 bases fitting TRBD2. CDR1 and CDR2 from the germline V gene are SGDLS and YYNGEE. V shed 3 bases, J shed 5 bases, and the junction held 4 bases outside the gene matches. The CDR3 spans 14 residues. The CDR3 is CASSGAGGKDTQYF. The CDR3 DNA is TGTGCCAGCAGCGGAGCGGGAGGTAAAGATACGCAGTATTTT.

This chain connects TRBV28 to TRBJ1-4, with D perhaps TRBD1 (6 bases). The CDR3 spans 15 residues. Germline V gene data show CDR1 as MDHEN and CDR2 as SYDVKM. V lost 5 bases, J lost 5 bases, and 15 bases lay in between. The CDR3 region is CASSSPTGPNEKLFF. CDR3 coding DNA: TGTGCCAGCAGTAGCCCAACAGGGCCGAATGAAAAACTGTTTTTT.

The V and J genes are TRBV28 and TRBJ1-2; the match to TRBD1 covers 8 bases. The germline CDR1 and CDR2 sequences are MDHEN and SYDVKM. V dropped 5 bases and J dropped 4; count of bases not matched to a gene: 6. The CDR3 spans 14 residues. The CDR3 DNA is TGTGCCAGCAGTCGGACAGGGCCTCCCTATGGCTACACCTTC. Protein product: CASSRTGPPYGYTF.

This clone was observed once. The chain employs TRBV19 and TRBJ1-5, with TRBD1 matching 9 bases. Unmatched junction bases numbered 6, after V lost 6 bases and J lost 6 bases. Germline V gene data show CDR1 as LNHDA and CDR2 as SQIVND (reference sequence). This CDR3 is built from 14 residues. In nucleotides, the CDR3 is TGTGCCAGTAGGCAACAGGGGGCCGGTCAGCCCCAGCATTTT. Translated, it gives CASRQQGAGQPQHF.

The rearrangement joins TRBV18 to TRBJ1-1; D remains ambiguous. CDR3 length equals 14 residues. Trimming stripped 1 base from V and 7 bases from J, with 13 bases between. Per germline, CDR1 KGHSH and CDR2 LQKENI. CDR3 sequence (DNA): TGTGCCAGCTCACCACTGGCAGAAAAATTTGAAGCTTTCTTT. Translation gives CASSPLAEKFEAFF.

The chain combines TRBV5-4 with TRBJ1-1; D uncertain. Germline V lookup: CDR1 SGHNT, CDR2 YYREEE (reference sequence). V was cut by 0 bases and J by 2 bases, with 8 bases left in between. CDR3 length equals 14 residues. The CDR3 DNA follows: TGTGCCAGCAGCTTGGTCTACAGTAACACTGAAGCTTTCTTT. Translating gives CASSLVYSNTEAFF.

The V gene is TRBV28, the J gene TRBJ2-3; 10 bases agree with TRBD2. Germline loops: CDR1 MDHEN, CDR2 SYDVKM. Germline trimming cut 3 bases from V and 1 base from J; bases unmatched to any gene: 4. The CDR3 extends over 16 amino acids. CDR3 amino acids: CASSLRTSGGTDTQYF. CDR3 DNA: TGTGCCAGCAGTTTGAGGACTAGCGGAGGCACAGATACGCAGTATTTT.

CDR3 loop: CASSSERRTDTQYF. The CDR3 nucleotides read TGTGCCAGCAGTTCGGAGAGAAGGACAGATACGCAGTATTTT. The rearrangement joins TRBV28 to TRBJ2-3; no reliable D call. V was trimmed by 4 bases and J by 3 bases, leaving 11 bases between them. The CDR3 length is 14 residues. CDR1 and CDR2 (germline): MDHEN, SYDVKM.

The chain recombines TRBV5-5 with TRBJ2-7; D uncertain. The CDR3 length is 11 residues. V dropped 4 bases and J dropped 1 base, with 3 bases sitting between them. Per the germline V gene, CDR1 is SGHKS and CDR2 is YYEKEE (reference sequence). DNA for the CDR3: TGTGCCAGCAGCCAATCCTACGAGCAGTACTTC. Its protein product is CASSQSYEQYF.

CDR3 in amino acids: CASSLRTDYNEQFF. The CDR3 DNA follows: TGCGCCAGCAGCTTGAGGACAGACTACAATGAGCAGTTCTTC. This chain joins TRBV5-1 and TRBJ2-1, with D possibly being TRBD1 (6 bases). From germline, CDR1 is SGHRS and CDR2 YFSETQ. The CDR3 extends over 14 amino acids. V was shortened by 1 base and J by 3 bases, with 8 bases between the two germline ends.

As DNA, the CDR3 is TGTGCCAGTAGTATCAGACAGAACTACGAGCAGTACTTC. It specifies CASSIRQNYEQYF. The V gene is TRBV19, the J gene TRBJ2-7, with TRBD1 as a possible D gene (5 bases). Germline loops: CDR1 LNHDA, CDR2 SQIVND (reference sequence). The CDR3 runs to 13 residues. The V end was cut by 3 bases, the J end by 3 bases, with 9 bases between.

The genes are TRBV11-3 and TRBJ2-6; TRBD1 matches at 9 bases. The CDR3 has 17 residues. CDR1 and CDR2 (germline): SGHNT, YENEEA. J gave up 0 bases and V 1 base, and 1 base lay outside the gene matches. The CDR3 DNA reads TGTGCCAGCAGCTTAGGGACAGGGGCCTCTGGGGCCAACGTCCTGACTTTC. This translates into CASSLGTGASGANVLTF.

The J gene is TRBJ1-1, the V gene TRBV6-4, with 7 bases matching TRBD1. CDR1 is MRHNA and CDR2 is SNTAGT in the germline V gene. The CDR3 runs to 12 residues. V gave up 10 bases and J gave up 7 bases; unmatched junction bases: 9. CDR3 residues: CANPTGLGEAFF. CDR3 DNA: TGTGCCAACCCGACAGGGCTAGGTGAAGCTTTCTTT.

This chain's CDR3 is CASRDTGVGAFF. The CDR3 DNA follows: TGTGCCAGCAGGGATACAGGTGTGGGCGCTTTCTTT. The J gene is TRBJ1-1, the V gene TRBV2; TRBD1 is a possible D gene (5 bases). The CDR3 spans 12 residues. The germline CDR1 and CDR2 sequences are SNHLY and FYNNEI. Trimming stripped 6 bases from V and 11 bases from J, with 16 bases between.